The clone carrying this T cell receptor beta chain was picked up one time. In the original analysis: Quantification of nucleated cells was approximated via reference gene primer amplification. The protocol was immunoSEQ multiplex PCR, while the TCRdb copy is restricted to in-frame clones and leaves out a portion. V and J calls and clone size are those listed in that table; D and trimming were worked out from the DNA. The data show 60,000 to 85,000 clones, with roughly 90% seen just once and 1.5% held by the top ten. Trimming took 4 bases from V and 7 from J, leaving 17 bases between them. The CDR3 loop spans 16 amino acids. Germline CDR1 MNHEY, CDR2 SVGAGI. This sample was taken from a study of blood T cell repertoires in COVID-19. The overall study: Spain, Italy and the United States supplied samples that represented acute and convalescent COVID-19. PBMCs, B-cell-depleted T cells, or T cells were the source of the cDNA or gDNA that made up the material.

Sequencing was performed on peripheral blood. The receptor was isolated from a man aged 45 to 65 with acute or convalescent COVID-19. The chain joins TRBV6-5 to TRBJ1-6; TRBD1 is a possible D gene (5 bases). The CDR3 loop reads CASSLGRDGSNSPLHF. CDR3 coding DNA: TGTGCCAGCAGTTTAGGGCGGGACGGATCAAATTCACCCCTCCACTTT.